Sequencing of this T cell receptor (beta chain) was carried out in a study of shared clonotypes between healthy human individuals (dated by TCRdb to 2020 to 2021). The study in broad terms: Three men and two women, aged 18 to 49 years, made up the cohort. For each donor, three plates each were used for CD4 naive and CD4 memory, two plates were used for CD8 naive, and one plate was used for CD8 memory. The study deeply sequenced blood TCR repertoires of several healthy adults to estimate repertoire size and the extent of clonotype sharing between individuals. To increase sequencing depth and limit assay-specific biases, TCR repertoire library preparation and sequencing were carried out by different laboratories using diverse techniques. Each donor's leukapheresis produced roughly between about 0.85 and 10 billion PBMCs.

The research as a whole found: Based on pairwise subsampling, the degree of clonotype sharing among donors was expected to be affected by sequencing depth. The genetic and exposure-history diversity represented was limited by the small number of donors. Clonotypes shared by all four sorted-subset donors showed higher generation probabilities than non-shared clonotypes. Even with the large sequencing depth, rarefaction of the sorted-subset datasets indicated that sequencing was incomplete. Estimated clonotype richness was generally larger for naive than for memory subsets. About 4.5% of naive CD4, around 4% of naive CD8, approximately 2% of memory CD4, and about 0.4% of memory CD8 clonotypes were shared across several donors. Sampling was limited to blood, and TCR repertoires in tissue likely differ from TCR repertoires in blood.

The CDR3 holds 15 amino acids from the cysteine to the phenylalanine. Only CDR3 DNA remains: 45 bases, in frame from the first base. CDR1 SGHTS and CDR2 YDEGEE are derived from the germline V gene. Clipping removes 3 bases from V and 1 base from J, with 5 as the unmatched junction base count. Healthy HIV-negative adults with no recently reported acute infections or vaccinations were included as donors. Only Caucasian adults living in Nashville, Tennessee, USA were represented among the donors. CD4+ T cells were enriched through magnetic negative selection, after which naive cells were positively selected on CD45RA and the remaining negative fraction served as the memory subset. Blood was obtained by leukapheresis, after which PBMCs were separated by Ficoll-Histopaque density gradient centrifugation and cryopreserved in liquid nitrogen vapor phase. Purity and quantity of every magnetically sorted T cell population were checked by analytical flow cytometry. Genomic DNA was isolated from each sorted fraction and quantified by UV absorbance on a Nanodrop 2000c.

Using the deep immunoSEQ assay, multiplex PCR amplified TCR CDR3 regions from genomic DNA. Genomic DNA extracted from each cell subset was distributed evenly over all wells of several immunoSEQ 96-well plates, and each plate served as one replicate. For sorted subsets, approximately 190 ng genomic DNA, equal to about 30,000 T cell genomes, was loaded into each replicate PCR. Purified libraries were quantified with a Qubit 3.0 fluorometer, sized on a Bioanalyzer 2100, and re-quantified with the KAPA Library Quantification kit. Each immunoSEQ 96-well plate was sequenced on its own single-read 150-cycle Illumina NextSeq 550 flow cell. Per the original workflow: Because the immunoSEQ output included only junctional sequences and no quality scores, the filtering could not be the same as the filtering used for full-length reads. Sequences were annotated with PyIR, a Python wrapper for IgBLAST v1.9, using IMGT germline references to assign V/J genes and CDR3. Any read was removed if the V/J assignment was weak (E-value above 1e-6), the CDR3 was missing, or the read contained stop codons, out-of-frame junctions, or ambiguous translated residues. V3J clonotypes were defined as sequences sharing an identical inferred V gene, J gene, and CDR3 amino acid sequence. To compute the percentage overlap between repertoires, the number of shared unique clonotypes was divided by the size of the smaller repertoire. Richness of each repertoire was evaluated using RTK rarefaction, the Chao1 estimator, and Recon v2.1 estimates of unobserved clonotypes. Generation probabilities were computed with OLGA for all TCRbeta clonotypes obtained by the gDNA method from several donors. TCRdb took over this immuneACCESS table, retaining in-frame rearrangements with V and J assigned. Such tables are incomplete; in checked studies, under half of the missing clones stem from an unresolved V gene, and the remainder is unexplained. V and J calls and clone size are copied from that table; D and trimming were computed from the DNA. The sample table lists about 1 million clones, 75% of them with a count of one. Around 1.5% of the sample is taken by the ten largest.

This clone has only a few counts. Its binding antigen is unknown. The record has no base qualities; no much larger clone is one base away. This TCR was sampled from a man younger than 35 in good health. The sequenced sample was memory CD4+ T cells sorted from blood. The cell subset or site label on this specimen signifies: CD45RA-negative fraction. The chain is made from TRBV5-8 and TRBJ2-3, with 7 central nucleotides matching TRBD2. CDR3 loop: CASSSGGDGTDTQYF. The DNA sequence is as follows: TGTGCCAGCAGCTCGGGGGGAGATGGCACAGATACGCAGTATTTT.